The rows below give T cell receptor beta chains drawn from one sample of a study of T cell repertoires in cytomegalovirus infection. TCRdb recomputed calls from the reads with MiXCR, one row per CDR3 protein. There are 200,000 or so distinct CDR3 sequences in the sample; roughly 19% occur only once, and roughly 2.9% lies in the top ten. Material for sequencing was PBMCs. These receptors were collected from a human donor in good health (CMV status not recorded). Some clones in this sample may be carry-over from other donors' samples. The conserved cysteine and the conserved F or W are not part of the CDR3 here. D genes are given only for firm matches.

d_gene: .
v_gene: TRBV7-2
CDR3aa: ASSRPREGFSGNTIY

d_gene: .
v_gene: TRBV5-6
CDR3aa: ASSPESRPNEQY

d_gene: TRBD1
v_gene: TRBV2
CDR3aa: ASSVDREGKGYT

d_gene: TRBD2
v_gene: TRBV23-1
CDR3aa: ASSLMRKRGMDTQY

d_gene: .
v_gene: TRBV29-1
CDR3aa: SGILNNGNTIY

d_gene: .
v_gene: TRBV2
CDR3aa: ASRAGLGTPGDYGYT

d_gene: .
v_gene: TRBV12-3/TRBV12-4
CDR3aa: ASISGGNLNTEAF

d_gene: .
v_gene: TRBV5-1
CDR3aa: ASSRAKEGDEGTDTQY

d_gene: .
v_gene: TRBV7-2
CDR3aa: ASSFGQTPSEQY

d_gene: .
v_gene: TRBV5-1
CDR3aa: ASSLGLAGGTEAF

d_gene: .
v_gene: TRBV19
CDR3aa: ASSMRLPGGGNNEQF

d_gene: TRBD1
v_gene: TRBV20-1
CDR3aa: SALPGQGAPYTQPQH

d_gene: TRBD1
v_gene: TRBV7-2
CDR3aa: ASSGRGDRGRGETQY

d_gene: .
v_gene: TRBV6-1
CDR3aa: ASRITGTGNTIY

d_gene: .
v_gene: TRBV2
CDR3aa: ASSEASGGTEAF

d_gene: .
v_gene: TRBV6-1
CDR3aa: ASSVEGRETQY

d_gene: TRBD1
v_gene: TRBV10-3
CDR3aa: AISGPGQGAQPQH

d_gene: .
v_gene: TRBV3-1
CDR3aa: ASSHLGAYGANVLT

d_gene: .
v_gene: TRBV2
CDR3aa: ASAGTAAGNTIY

d_gene: .
v_gene: TRBV7-2
CDR3aa: ASSTLSFGVAAKNIQY

d_gene: TRBD2
v_gene: TRBV7-2
CDR3aa: ASSLSGELPGELF

d_gene: TRBD2
v_gene: TRBV13
CDR3aa: ASSRLERGITDTQY

d_gene: TRBD1
v_gene: TRBV19
CDR3aa: ASSGDRGANYGYT

d_gene: .
v_gene: TRBV6-6
CDR3aa: ASSYSRADSYEQY

d_gene: .
v_gene: TRBV7-2
CDR3aa: ASSMGGVTYEQY

d_gene: TRBD2
v_gene: TRBV7-2
CDR3aa: ASSFGASGRALEQF

d_gene: .
v_gene: TRBV7-2
CDR3aa: ASRRDTEAF

d_gene: .
v_gene: TRBV6-2/TRBV6-3
CDR3aa: ASRDLQGFENIQY

d_gene: .
v_gene: TRBV5-5
CDR3aa: ASSLTPTGSGEEKLF

d_gene: .
v_gene: TRBV4-3
CDR3aa: ASSQEVRGSGNEQF

d_gene: .
v_gene: TRBV7-3
CDR3aa: ASSLTYFDEQF

d_gene: .
v_gene: TRBV7-2
CDR3aa: ASSFGSSSYNEQF

d_gene: .
v_gene: TRBV6-8
CDR3aa: ASSGSGANVLT

d_gene: TRBD2
v_gene: TRBV7-2
CDR3aa: ASSAGLAPLEQY

d_gene: .
v_gene: TRBV19
CDR3aa: ASSSRTAINSPLH

d_gene: .
v_gene: TRBV7-2
CDR3aa: ASGADRGVMDTIY

d_gene: .
v_gene: TRBV12-3/TRBV12-4
CDR3aa: ASSSLPGNTEAF

d_gene: TRBD1
v_gene: TRBV27
CDR3aa: ASRGQGAGTGELF